This note documents a single T cell receptor beta chain sequence. The data are from a study of blood T cell repertoires in COVID-19. The table came from immunoSEQ multiplex PCR; TCRdb's copy has only in-frame clones and leaves some out. The repertoire holds around 170,000 clones, approximately 88% seen once, with around 4% in the top ten. Germline V gives CDR1 SNHLY, CDR2 FYNNEI. The V gene end was trimmed by 8 bases and the J gene end by 7 bases; junction bases not matched to a gene: 5. This CDR3 region has 12 residues. This clonotype was sampled from a woman in her thirties with acute or convalescent COVID-19. The rearrangement uses TRBV2 and TRBJ2-5, with TRBD1 identical over 9 bases. The sample comprised peripheral blood. Here the CDR3 reads CASGDRAGTQYF. The CDR3 coding sequence is TGTGCCAGCGGGGACAGGGCCGGGACCCAGTACTTC.